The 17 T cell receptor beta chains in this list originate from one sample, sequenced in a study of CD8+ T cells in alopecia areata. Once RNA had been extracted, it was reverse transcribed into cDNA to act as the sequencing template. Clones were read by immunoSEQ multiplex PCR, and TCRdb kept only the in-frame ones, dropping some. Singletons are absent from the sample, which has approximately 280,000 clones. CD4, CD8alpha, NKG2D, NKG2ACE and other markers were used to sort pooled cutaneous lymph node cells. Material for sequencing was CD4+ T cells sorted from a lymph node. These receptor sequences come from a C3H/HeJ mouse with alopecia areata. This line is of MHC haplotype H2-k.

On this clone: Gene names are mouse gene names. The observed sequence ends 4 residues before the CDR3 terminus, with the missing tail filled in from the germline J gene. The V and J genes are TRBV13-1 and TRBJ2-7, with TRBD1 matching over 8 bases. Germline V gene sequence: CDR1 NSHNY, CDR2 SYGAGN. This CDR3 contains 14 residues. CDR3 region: CASSDAGQEDEQYF. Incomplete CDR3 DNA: TGTGCCAGCAGTGATGCGGGACAGGAGGAT.

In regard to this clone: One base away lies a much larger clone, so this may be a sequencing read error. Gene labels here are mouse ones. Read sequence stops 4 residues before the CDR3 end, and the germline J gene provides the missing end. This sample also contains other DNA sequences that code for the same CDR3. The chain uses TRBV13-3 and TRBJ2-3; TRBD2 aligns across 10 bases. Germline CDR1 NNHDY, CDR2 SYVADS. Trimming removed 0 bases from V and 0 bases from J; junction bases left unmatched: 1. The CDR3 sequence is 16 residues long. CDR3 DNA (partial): TGTGCCAGCAGTGATGGACTGGGGGGAAGTGCAGAA. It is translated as CASSDGLGGSAE. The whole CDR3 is CASSDGLGGSAETLYF.

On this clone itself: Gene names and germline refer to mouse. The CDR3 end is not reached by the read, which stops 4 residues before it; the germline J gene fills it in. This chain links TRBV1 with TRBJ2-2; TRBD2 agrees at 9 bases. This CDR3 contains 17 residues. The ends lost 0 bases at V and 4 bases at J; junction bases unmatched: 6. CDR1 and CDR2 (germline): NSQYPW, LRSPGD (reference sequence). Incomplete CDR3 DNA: TGCACCTGCAGTGCAGATAGCCTGGGGGGGACCACCGGG. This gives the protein CTCSADSLGGTTG. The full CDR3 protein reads CTCSADSLGGTTGQLYF. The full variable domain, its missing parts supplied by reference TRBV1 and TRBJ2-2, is VTLLEQNPRWRLVPRGQAVNLRCILKNSQYPWMSWYQQDLQKQLQWLFTLRSPGDKEVKSLPGADYLATRVTDTELRLQVANMSQGRTLYCTCSADSLGGTTGQLYFGEGSKLTVL.

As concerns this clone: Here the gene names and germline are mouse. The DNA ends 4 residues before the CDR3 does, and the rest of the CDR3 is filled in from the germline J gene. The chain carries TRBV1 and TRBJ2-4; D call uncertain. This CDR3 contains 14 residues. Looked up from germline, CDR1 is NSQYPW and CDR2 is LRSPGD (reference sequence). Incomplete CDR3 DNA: TGCACCTGCAGTGCAGATCCCAGGAAAAAC. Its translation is CTCSADPRKN. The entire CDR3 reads CTCSADPRKNTLYF. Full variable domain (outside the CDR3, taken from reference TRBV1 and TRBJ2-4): VTLLEQNPRWRLVPRGQAVNLRCILKNSQYPWMSWYQQDLQKQLQWLFTLRSPGDKEVKSLPGADYLATRVTDTELRLQVANMSQGRTLYCTCSADPRKNTLYFGAGTRLSVL.

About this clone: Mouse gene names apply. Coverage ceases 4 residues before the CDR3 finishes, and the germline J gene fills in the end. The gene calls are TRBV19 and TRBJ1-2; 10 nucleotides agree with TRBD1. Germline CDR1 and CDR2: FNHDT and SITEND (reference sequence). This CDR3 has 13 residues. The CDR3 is CASSPGQGSDYTF. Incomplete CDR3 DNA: TGTGCCAGCAGCCCGGGACAGGGGTCC.

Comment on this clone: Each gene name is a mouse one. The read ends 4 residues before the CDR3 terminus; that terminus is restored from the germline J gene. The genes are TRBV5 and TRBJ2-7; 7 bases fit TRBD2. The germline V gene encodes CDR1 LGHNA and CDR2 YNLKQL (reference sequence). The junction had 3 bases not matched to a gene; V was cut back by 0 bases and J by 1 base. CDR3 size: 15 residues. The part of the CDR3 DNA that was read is TGTGCCAGCAGCCAAGATGGGGGGTGGTCCTAT. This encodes CASSQDGGWSY. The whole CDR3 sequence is CASSQDGGWSYEQYF.

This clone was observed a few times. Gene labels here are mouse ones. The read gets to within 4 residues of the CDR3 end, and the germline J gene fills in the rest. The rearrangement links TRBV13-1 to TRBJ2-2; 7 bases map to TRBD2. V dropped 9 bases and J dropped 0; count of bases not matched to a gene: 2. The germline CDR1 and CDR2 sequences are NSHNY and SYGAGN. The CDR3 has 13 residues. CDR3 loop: CATGTANTGQLYF. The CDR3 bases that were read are TGTGCCACCGGGACTGCAAACACCGGG.

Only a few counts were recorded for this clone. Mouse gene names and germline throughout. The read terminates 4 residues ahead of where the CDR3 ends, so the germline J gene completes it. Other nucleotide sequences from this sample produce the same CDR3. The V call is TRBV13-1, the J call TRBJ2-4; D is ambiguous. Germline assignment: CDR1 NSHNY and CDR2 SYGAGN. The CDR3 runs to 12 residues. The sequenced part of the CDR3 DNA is TGTGCCAGCAGTGATGCAGGAAAC. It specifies CASSDAGN. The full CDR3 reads CASSDAGNTLYF.

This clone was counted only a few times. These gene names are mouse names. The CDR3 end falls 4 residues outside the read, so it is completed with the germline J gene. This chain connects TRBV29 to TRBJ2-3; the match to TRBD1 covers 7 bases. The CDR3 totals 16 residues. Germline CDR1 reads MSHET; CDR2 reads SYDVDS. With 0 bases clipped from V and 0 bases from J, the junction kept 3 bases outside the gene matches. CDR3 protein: CASSLSGTASAETLYF. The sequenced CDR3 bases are TGTGCTAGCAGTTTATCGGGGACAGCTAGTGCAGAA.

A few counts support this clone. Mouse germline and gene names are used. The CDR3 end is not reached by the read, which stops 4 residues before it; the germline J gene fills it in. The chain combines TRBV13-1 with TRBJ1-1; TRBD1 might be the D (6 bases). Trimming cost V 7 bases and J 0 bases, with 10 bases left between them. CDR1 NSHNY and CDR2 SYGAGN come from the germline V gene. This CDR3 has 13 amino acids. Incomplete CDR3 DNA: TGTGCCAGCGGGACAAACGCAAACACA. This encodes CASGTNANT. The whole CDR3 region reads CASGTNANTEVFF.

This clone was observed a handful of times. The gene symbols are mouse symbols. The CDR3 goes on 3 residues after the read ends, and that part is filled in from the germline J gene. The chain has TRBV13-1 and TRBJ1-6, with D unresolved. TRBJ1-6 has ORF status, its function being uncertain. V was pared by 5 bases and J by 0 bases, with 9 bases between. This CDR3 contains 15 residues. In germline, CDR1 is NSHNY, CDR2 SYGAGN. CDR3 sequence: CASSLTVSYNSPLYF. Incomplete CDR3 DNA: TGTGCCAGCAGCCTAACAGTTTCCTATAATTCGCCC.

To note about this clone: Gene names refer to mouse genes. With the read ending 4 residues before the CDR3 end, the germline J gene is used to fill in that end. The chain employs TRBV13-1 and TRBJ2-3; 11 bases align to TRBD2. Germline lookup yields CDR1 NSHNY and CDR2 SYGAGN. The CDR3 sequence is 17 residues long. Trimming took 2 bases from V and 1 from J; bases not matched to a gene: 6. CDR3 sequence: CASSEILGGQGAETLYF. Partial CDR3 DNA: TGTGCCAGCAGTGAGATACTGGGGGGGCAAGGTGCAGAA.

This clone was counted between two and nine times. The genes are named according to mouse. The part of the CDR3 DNA that was read is TGTGCCAGCAGTCCCCGGGACTGGGGTGCT. Its translation: CASSPRDWGA. The entire CDR3 protein reads CASSPRDWGAEQFF. The V call is TRBV13-1, the J call TRBJ2-1, with TRBD2 matching 10 bases. The read terminates 4 residues ahead of where the CDR3 ends, so the germline J gene completes it. The CDR3 totals 14 residues. Looked up from germline, CDR1 is NSHNY and CDR2 is SYGAGN. J gave up 6 bases and V 4 bases, and 4 bases lay outside the gene matches.

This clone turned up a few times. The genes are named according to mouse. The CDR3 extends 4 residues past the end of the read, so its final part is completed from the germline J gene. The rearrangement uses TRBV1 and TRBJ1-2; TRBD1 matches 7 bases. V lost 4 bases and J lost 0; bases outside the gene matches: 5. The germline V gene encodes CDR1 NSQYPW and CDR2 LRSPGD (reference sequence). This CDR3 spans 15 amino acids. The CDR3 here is CTCSVDRVANSDYTF. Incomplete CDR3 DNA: TGCACCTGCAGTGTAGACAGGGTTGCAAACTCC.

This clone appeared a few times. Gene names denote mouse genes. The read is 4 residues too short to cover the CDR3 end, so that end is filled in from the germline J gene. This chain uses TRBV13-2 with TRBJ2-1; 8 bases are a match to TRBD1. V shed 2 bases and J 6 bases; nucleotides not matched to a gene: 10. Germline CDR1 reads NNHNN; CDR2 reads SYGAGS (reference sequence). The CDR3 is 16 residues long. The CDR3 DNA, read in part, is TGTGCCAGCGGTGAGCCGGACAGGGCTGAGGTTGCT. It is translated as CASGEPDRAEVA. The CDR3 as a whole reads CASGEPDRAEVAEQFF.

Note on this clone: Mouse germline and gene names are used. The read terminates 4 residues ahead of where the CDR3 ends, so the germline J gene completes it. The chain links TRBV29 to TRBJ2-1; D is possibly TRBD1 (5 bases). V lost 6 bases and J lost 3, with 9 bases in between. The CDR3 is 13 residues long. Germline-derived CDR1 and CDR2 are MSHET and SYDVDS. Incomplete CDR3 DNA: TGTGCTAGCAGGAGACAGACCTATGCT. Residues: CASRRQTYA. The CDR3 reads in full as CASRRQTYAEQFF.

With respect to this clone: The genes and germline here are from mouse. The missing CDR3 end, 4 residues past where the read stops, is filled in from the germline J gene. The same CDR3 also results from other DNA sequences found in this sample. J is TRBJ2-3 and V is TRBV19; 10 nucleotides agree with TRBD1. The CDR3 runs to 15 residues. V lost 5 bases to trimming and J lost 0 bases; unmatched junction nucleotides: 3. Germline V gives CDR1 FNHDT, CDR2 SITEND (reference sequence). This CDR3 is CASRRQGASAETLYF. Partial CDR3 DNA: TGTGCCAGCAGAAGACAGGGGGCGAGTGCAGAA.